This T cell receptor (beta chain) is from a study of PD-L1 blockade in urothelial cancer. Only in-frame clones appear in the TCRdb table, and some are missing; sequencing was by immunoSEQ multiplex PCR. The sample carries about 56,000 clones, about 86% recorded once. Germline-derived CDR1 and CDR2 are SGHRS and YFSETQ. V was shortened by 0 bases and J by 0 bases, with 11 bases between the two germline ends. The CDR3 is 16 residues long. This sequence was found in a man over 45 with urothelial cancer. The chain carries TRBV5-1 and TRBJ2-3; the D gene is possibly TRBD2 (6 bases). Specimen: PBMCs, collected around atezolizumab (anti-PD-L1) treatment. Here the CDR3 DNA reads TGCGCCAGCAGCTTGGGCGAGCGGGCCAGCACAGATACGCAGTATTTT. It specifies CASSLGERASTDTQYF.